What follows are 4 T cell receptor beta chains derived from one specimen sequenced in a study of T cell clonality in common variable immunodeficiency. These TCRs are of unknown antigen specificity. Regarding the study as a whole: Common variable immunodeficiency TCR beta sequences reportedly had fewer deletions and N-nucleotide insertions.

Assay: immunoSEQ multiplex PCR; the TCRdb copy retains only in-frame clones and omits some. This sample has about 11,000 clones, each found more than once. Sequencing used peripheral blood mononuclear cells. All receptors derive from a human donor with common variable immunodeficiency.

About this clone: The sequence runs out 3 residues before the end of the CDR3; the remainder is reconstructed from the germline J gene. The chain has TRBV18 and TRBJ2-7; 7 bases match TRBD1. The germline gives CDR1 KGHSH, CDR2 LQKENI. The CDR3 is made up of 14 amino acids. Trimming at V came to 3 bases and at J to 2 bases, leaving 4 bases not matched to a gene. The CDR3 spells CASSPGGQPYEQYF. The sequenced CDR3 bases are TGTGCCAGCTCACCTGGGGGACAGCCCTACGAG.

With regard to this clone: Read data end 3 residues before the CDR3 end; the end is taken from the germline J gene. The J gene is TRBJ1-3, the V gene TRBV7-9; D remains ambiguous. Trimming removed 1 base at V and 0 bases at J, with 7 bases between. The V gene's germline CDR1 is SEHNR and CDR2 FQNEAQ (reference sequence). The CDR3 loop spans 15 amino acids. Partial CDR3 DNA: TGTGCCAGCAGCTTAGGCCTAAGCTCTGGAAACACC. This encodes CASSLGLSSGNT. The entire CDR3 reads CASSLGLSSGNTIYF.

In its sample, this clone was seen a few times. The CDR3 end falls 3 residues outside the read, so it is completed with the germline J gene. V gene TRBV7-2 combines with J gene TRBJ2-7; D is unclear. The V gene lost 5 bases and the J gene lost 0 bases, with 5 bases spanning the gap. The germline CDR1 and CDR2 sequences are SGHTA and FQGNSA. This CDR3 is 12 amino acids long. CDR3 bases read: TGTGCCAGCAGCCCCAGCTCCTACGAG. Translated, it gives CASSPSSYE. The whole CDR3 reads CASSPSSYEQYF.

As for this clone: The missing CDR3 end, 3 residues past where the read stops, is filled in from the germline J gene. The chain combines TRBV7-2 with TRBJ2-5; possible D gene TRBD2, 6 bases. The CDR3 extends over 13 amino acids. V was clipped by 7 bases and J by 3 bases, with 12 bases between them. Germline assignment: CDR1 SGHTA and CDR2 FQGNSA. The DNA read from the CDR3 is TGTGCCAGCACCCAGACTAGAAAAGAGACC. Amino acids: CASTQTRKET. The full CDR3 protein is CASTQTRKETQYF. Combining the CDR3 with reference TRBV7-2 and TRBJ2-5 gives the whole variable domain GAGVSQSPSNKVTEKGKDVELRCDPISGHTALYWYRQSLGQGLEFLIYFQGNSAPDKSGLPSDRFSAERTGGSVSTLTIQRTQQEDSAVYLCASTQTRKETQYFGPGTRLLVL.